This TCR beta chain was identified during a study of cytomegalovirus exposure and HLA in healthy donors (dated by TCRdb to 2016 to 2017). In terms of the full investigation: According to an earlier analysis of a few hundred of the donors, about 190 million T cells yielded 100 million or so unique TCR beta sequences and roughly 280 Gb of sequence data. In addition to the first cohort of 666 subjects, a separate validation cohort of under 150 different subjects was used. Among the roughly 400 genotyped donors, around 81% belonged to the genetic ancestry cluster associated with self-reported Caucasian donors. A later analysis re-examined previously published TCR beta repertoires from hundreds of donors and added high-resolution HLA genotyping to investigate patterns of TCR occurrence. The study aimed to test whether cataloging public T cell receptors could reveal signatures of past pathogen exposure. Both class I and class II loci were covered by HLA typing, at four-digit resolution. Among some 400 genotyped donors of the cohort, an average of around 240,000 unique TCR beta nucleotide sequences was sequenced per donor, of which 15% to 20% were non-productive. A later genetic analysis took genome-wide SNP genotypes for about 55% of the 666 donors and used that subset as a discovery cohort. All discovery cohort repertoires had been generated on a single sequencing platform. To decide whether each TCR beta V gene segment behaved as functional or pseudogenic, an earlier analysis of 587 of the donors relied on high-throughput TCR beta sequencing. Donor age, sex, ethnicity and CMV serostatus were collected together with the repertoire data. The T cell repertoires of roughly 660 subjects were profiled by immunosequencing and related to cytomegalovirus serostatus. A few DR-DQ haplotypes were treated as single units for association and clustering because of strong linkage in the cohort. The study combined high-throughput TCR immunosequencing, statistical association of individual TCRs with disease status, and machine learning to predict cytomegalovirus infection status. An early release that covered approximately 600 HLA-typed donors contained about 300 gigabases of sequencing data and about 84 million unique TCR sequences. Rather than using new phenotypic data, the later analysis identified candidate immune exposures from TCR beta sequences and from how often those sequences occurred across donors. Typing coverage varied by locus: roughly 629-640 donors for A, B, C, DRB1 and DQB1; roughly 510 for DQA1; over 600 for DPA1; around 450 for DPB1. Beyond this particular receptor, the publication reports: Because HLA typing was unavailable for some donors at each locus, only the typed subset was used in association tests. In a later genetic analysis, fewer N-insertions in productive TCRs were reported among donors in an Asian-associated ancestry cluster than the roughly 700-donor mean. A further reported finding was that TCR beta sequences accurately predicted the HLA-A and HLA-B alleles for most subjects in the first cohort. Compared with equally common non-associated chains, HLA-associated TCR beta chains in a later analysis were more clonally expanded and had lower generation probabilities. A later genetic analysis associated a missense DCLRE1C variant with V-gene and J-gene trimming of TCR beta chains, and an independent cohort replicated the association. CMV serostatus was the only immune exposure information available for the cohort. A later analysis reported that several top co-occurrence clusters appeared linked to parvovirus B19, influenza, CMV and Epstein-Barr virus. Roughly uniform sequencing depth across donors was assumed in presence/absence analyses, although this assumption may not hold. The earlier analysis of fewer than 750 of the donors excluded roughly 17 rarely observed V segments, including chromosome 9 orphons, because counts were too low. According to the authors, the approach could potentially be generalized to other disease states and immunological phenotypes. The classifier was reported to diagnose cytomegalovirus status with high specificity and sensitivity in both the original cohort and the validation cohort. According to a later analysis, TCR association rates differed among HLA loci, with DRB1 alleles showing the most associated TCRs and HLA-C alleles showing the fewest. Strong co-occurrence of HLA alleles, especially DR and DQ, made assigning TCR associations to individual alleles difficult. Correlated functional status among segregating V segments might reflect linkage disequilibrium, but an unknown experimental factor could not be ruled out. The study gave a list of under 200 TCR beta chains associated with cytomegalovirus. A cluster of highly shared sequence variants was judged likely to represent a technical artifact of the sequencing pipeline. Some IMGT-functional V segments, including TRBV6-2 and TRBV6-3, could not be distinguished by the 87-base-pair reads and were therefore excluded. In a later analysis, most CMV-associated TCR beta chains were found to appear HLA-restricted, with HLA associations seemingly driven largely by CMV exposure. In vitro tests confirmed that a few of the cytomegalovirus-associated TCR beta chains recognize cytomegalovirus antigens. In an earlier analysis of fewer than 750 of the donors, most TCR beta V segments were observed in productive rearrangements about 87% or about 30% of the time, broadly matching IMGT annotations. Across donors, most TCR sequences were observed very rarely, whereas some public TCRs were present in many individuals. Specific HLA alleles were associated with roughly 16,000 TCR beta sequences at a false discovery rate of 0.05 in a later analysis. Only TCR beta chains were sequenced in this cohort, and the absence of alpha or paired-chain data limited detectable features.

The cohort was made up of about 610 healthy bone marrow donors. Cohort members were all nominally healthy when sampled, although unrecorded immune exposures were likely present. The donor was CMV seronegative and belonged to the group of approximately 320 seronegative cohort members. Each donor provided a peripheral blood sample, and peripheral blood mononuclear cells were used for TCR beta sequencing. The Qiagen DNeasy Blood Extraction Kit was used to extract genomic DNA from the blood cell samples. The library was built by means of the immunoSEQ multiplex PCR assay. A mixture of 60 forward primers for TCR Vbeta segments and 13 reverse primers for TCR Jbeta segments was used in the multiplex PCR. The CDR3 region of rearranged TCR beta genes was amplified from genomic DNA with a multiplex PCR assay. Amplified TCR beta libraries were sequenced as 87-base-pair reads on the Illumina HiSeq System. The original methods were these. In a later analysis, tens of millions of unique TCR beta chains were counted across the approximately 670 repertoires, and around 10 million of these chains were shared by at least two donors. Raw reads were error-corrected and collapsed into unique sequences with a nearest-neighbor algorithm that merged closely related sequences to remove PCR and sequencing errors. To assign V, D and J gene segments, CDR3 sequences were aligned to IMGT reference sequences. For a sequence to be retained, a match of at least six nucleotides to both a V gene segment and a J gene segment was required. A rearrangement counted as productive if the CDR3 had no stop codons and remained in frame with V and J, and every other rearrangement counted as non-productive. Following IMGT convention, CDR3 was defined as the stretch from the second conserved V-encoded cysteine to the conserved J-encoded phenylalanine. In an earlier analysis of approximately 590 of the donors, sequences lacking an unambiguous match to a single V gene segment were excluded. An earlier analysis of a few hundred of the donors classified V segments as functional when productive rearrangements were above 56.7% and as segregating when the standard deviation between donors was above 5%. A statistical classification framework was built for diagnosing cytomegalovirus status from the catalog of TCR beta chain sequences. V and J gene assignment, in a later analysis, came from comparing TCR nucleotide sequences with IMGT/GENE-DB human TR gene sequences. The TCRdist pipeline was used in a later analysis to assign CDR3 sequences and most-parsimonious VDJ recombination scenarios. In a later analysis, each TCR beta chain was defined by its CDR3 amino acid sequence together with its V-gene family, and reads lacking a unique V-gene family were excluded. As a way to deal with suspected cross-contamination and a sequencing artifact, a later analysis dropped 640 or so nucleotide sequences that were highly shared and had low generation probability. A later analysis calculated a clonal expansion index for each public chain from normalized within-repertoire ranks of inferred template counts. Generation probabilities in a later analysis came from a VDJ recombination model fitted to out-of-frame rearrangements, and those results were checked against IGoR. In a later analysis, TCR-TCR, TCR-HLA and TCR-CMV co-occurrence was scored with hypergeometric tests, and a repertoire-size bias correction was applied to TCR pairs. To estimate false discovery rates, a later analysis permuted the HLA or CMV assignments 20 times. A later analysis grouped co-occurring TCRs with DBSCAN, adding TCRdist sequence similarity when clustering within HLA-allele-positive subsets. Repertoires with fewer than 30,000 or more than 120,000 public chains, plus five repertoires with anomalous nucleotide sharing, were excluded from co-occurrence clustering. Here the immuneACCESS table is served through TCRdb, limited to in-frame sequences with V and J called. Missing clones are a known gap in these copies; in checked studies unresolved V genes cover under half, and the rest lacks a known reason. D and trimming were read from the DNA, whereas the V and J calls and clone size are those reported in that table. The table for this sample lists over 55,000 clones; around 87% of them were counted only once. The ten largest account for over 1.1% of the sample.

In the case of this clone: No antigen is known for it. Qualities for individual bases were not recorded, and no much larger clone is one base off.

In the germline V gene, CDR1 corresponds to MGHRA and CDR2 to YSYEKL. Ends trimmed: V by 6 bases, J by 7 bases; bases unmatched to a gene: 9. The CDR3 runs 16 amino acids, cysteine and phenylalanine included. Solely the CDR3 DNA is kept, with 48 bases framed from the first base. The sequence came from a man between 18 and 35 years old in good health and CMV-seronegative. The source material was PBMCs. Recombination connected TRBV4-1 to TRBJ2-2, with 12 middle bases fitting TRBD2. This receptor carries the CDR3 CASSLRLLAGGGELFF. In nucleotides, the sequence is TGCGCCAGCAGTCTAAGGCTACTAGCGGGGGGCGGGGAGCTGTTTTTT.